This TCR beta chain came from a study of graft-versus-host responses after intestinal transplantation. General study findings and limits: GvH clones detected in recipient marrow included some appearing first in ileum or blood.

Looked up from germline, CDR1 is SGHTA and CDR2 is FQGNSA. V shed 6 bases and J shed 0 bases, with 8 bases lying between them. The CDR3 runs 13 residues. Sequenced by immunoSEQ multiplex PCR; TCRdb stores in-frame clones only, minus some. Of about 24,000 clones in the sample, over 35% were seen once. The input for sequencing was alloreactive CD4+ T cells from a mixed lymphocyte reaction culture, taken before intestinal transplant. Subset in this sample: CFSE-low proliferating T cells sorted from approximately six-day pre-transplant mixed lymphocyte reaction (GvH or HvG direction). The rearrangement links TRBV7-2 to TRBJ1-2; unclear D gene. The clonotype comes from a human patient who received an intestinal transplant. The CDR3 nucleotides are TGTGCCAGCAGTATACACCCTAACTATGGCTACACCTTC. Encoded protein: CASSIHPNYGYTF.